The 26 T cell receptor beta chains below all came from one sample that was sequenced in a study of blood T cell repertoires in COVID-19. Libraries were prepared by immunoSEQ multiplex PCR; TCRdb keeps only in-frame clonotypes and omits some of them. The sample has 70,000 to 100,000 clones; 75% are singletons. The sequencing input was peripheral blood. The source is a woman aged 50 to 60 with acute or convalescent COVID-19.

The rearrangement joins TRBV4-2 to TRBJ2-2, with 12 positions matching TRBD2. Germline lookup yields CDR1 LGHNA and CDR2 YNFKEQ. Trimming removed 0 bases from V and 7 bases from J; junction bases left unmatched: 9. The CDR3 is made up of 18 amino acids. This CDR3 is CASSQDTSGGTLGGELFF. The CDR3 DNA follows: TGTGCCAGCAGCCAAGATACTAGCGGGGGGACCCTAGGCGGGGAGCTGTTTTTT.

This clone turned up a few times. The V gene is TRBV5-1, the J gene TRBJ1-4; TRBD1 aligns across 7 bases. The CDR3 loop spans 14 amino acids. Germline loops: CDR1 SGHRS, CDR2 YFSETQ. V shed 4 bases, J shed 8 bases, and the junction held 8 bases outside the gene matches. In DNA form, the CDR3 reads TGCGCCAGCAGCCAACAGGGGTTTGGGGAAAAACTGTTTTTT. This codes for CASSQQGFGEKLFF.

This clone appeared a few times. One end of the junction is discordant with germline, which a read error may explain. This chain links TRBV12-3 or TRBV12-4 with TRBJ2-7; the match to TRBD1 covers 7 bases. The length of the CDR3 is 13 residues. In DNA, the CDR3 is TGTGCCAGCAGCCTCGACAGGGCACTTGGGTTGCACTTC. It yields the protein CASSLDRALGLHF.

This clone was seen a few times. The gene calls are TRBV6-1 and TRBJ2-7; 9 nucleotides match TRBD1. V gave up 3 bases and J gave up 2 bases; unmatched junction bases: 2. This CDR3 is 14 amino acids long. Germline lookup yields CDR1 MNHNS and CDR2 SASEGT. In nucleotides, the CDR3 is TGTGCCAGCAGTGATCGGGACAGGGCCTACGAGCAGTACTTC. As protein: CASSDRDRAYEQYF.

In this sample, this clone turned up a few times. V gene TRBV5-6 combines with J gene TRBJ2-7; TRBD1 matches at 9 bases. Per the germline V gene, CDR1 is SGHDT and CDR2 is YYEEEE. The CDR3 contains 14 residues. Germline trimming cut 4 bases from V and 7 bases from J; bases unmatched to any gene: 9. CDR3 protein: CASSTGTGLREQYF. The CDR3 DNA sequence: TGTGCCAGCAGCACCGGGACAGGGTTGAGGGAGCAGTACTTC.

This clone was detected a few times. The chain recombines TRBV28 with TRBJ1-2, with 10 bases lining up with TRBD1. The V gene's germline CDR1 is MDHEN and CDR2 SYDVKM. The CDR3 is made up of 15 amino acids. V gave up 2 bases and J gave up 7 bases; unmatched junction bases: 7. CDR3 DNA sequence: TGTGCCAGCAGTTTAGAGACAGGGGGCAGTATTGGCTACACCTTC. As protein: CASSLETGGSIGYTF.

As regards this clone: The limits of the CDR3 on the DNA are not certain, so only TCRdb's listed CDR3 is given. CDR3 region: CASSSSDSLGGYTF. The chain joins TRBV6-5 to TRBJ1-2; the table gives TRBD1 as D, unverified against the DNA. 14 amino acids form the CDR3, both terminal residues included. Germline V gives CDR1 MNHEY, CDR2 SVGAGI.

The J gene is TRBJ2-5, the V gene TRBV5-1; 7 nucleotides align to TRBD2. The CDR3 runs to 14 residues. Trimming cost V 0 bases and J 5 bases; bases outside gene matches: 4. Germline values: CDR1 SGHRS, CDR2 YFSETQ. CDR3 bases: TGCGCCAGCAGCTTGGTGGCGGGGGATGAGACCCAGTACTTC. Translated: CASSLVAGDETQYF.

This chain uses TRBV5-6 with TRBJ1-6, with TRBD1 identical over 7 bases. V shed 3 bases, J shed 7 bases, and the junction held 7 bases outside the gene matches. The length of the CDR3 is 15 residues. Germline V gene sequence: CDR1 SGHDT, CDR2 YYEEEE. In DNA, the CDR3 is TGTGCCAGCAGCTCACCGGGACAGCTCAATTCACCCCTCCACTTT. Protein product: CASSSPGQLNSPLHF.

On this clone itself: Other DNA sequences in the sample encode the same CDR3. V is TRBV5-1 and J is TRBJ1-1, with TRBD1 identical over 8 bases. Trimming took 4 bases from V and 5 from J; bases not matched to a gene: 4. CDR1 and CDR2 (germline): SGHRS, YFSETQ. The CDR3 sequence is 13 residues long. Here the CDR3 DNA reads TGCGCCAGCAGCCAGGGGGCCGGGACTGAAGCTTTCTTT. It is translated as CASSQGAGTEAFF.

The chain combines TRBV7-3 with TRBJ1-3, with 7 bases fitting TRBD1. In germline, CDR1 is SGHTA, CDR2 FQGTGA. The trim removed 4 bases at V and 0 bases at J, leaving 3 bases unmatched. CDR3 length: 15 residues. CDR3 nucleotides: TGTGCCAGCAGCTACAGGGGCGGCTCTGGAAACACCATATATTTT. Protein product: CASSYRGGSGNTIYF.

This clone showed up just a few times. The chain uses TRBV28 and TRBJ1-3, with TRBD1 as a possible D gene (6 bases). The CDR3 has 14 residues. Trimming pared 6 bases from V and 1 base from J, leaving 10 bases between. Germline V gene sequence: CDR1 MDHEN, CDR2 SYDVKM. This CDR3 reads CASRAGESGNTIYF. In DNA, the CDR3 is TGTGCCAGCAGGGCAGGGGAGTCTGGAAACACCATATATTTT. The full variable domain, rest sourced from reference TRBV28 and TRBJ1-3, is DVKVTQSSRYLVKRTGEKVFLECVQDMDHENMFWYRQDPGLGLRLIYFSYDVKMKEKGDIPEGYSVSREKKERFSLILESASTNQTSMYLCASRAGESGNTIYFGEGSWLTVV.

V gene TRBV5-6 combines with J gene TRBJ1-2; 8 nucleotides match TRBD1. V shed 0 bases, J shed 9 bases, and the junction held 4 bases outside the gene matches. CDR1 and CDR2 (germline): SGHDT, YYEEEE. CDR3 length equals 13 residues. The CDR3 loop is CASSLDRGNSYTF. CDR3 bases: TGTGCCAGCAGCTTGGACAGGGGGAATAGCTACACCTTC.

The gene calls are TRBV5-6 and TRBJ1-2; 12 bases line up with TRBD1. CDR3 length: 14 amino acids. The trim removed 7 bases at V and 8 bases at J, leaving 9 bases unmatched. Per germline, CDR1 SGHDT and CDR2 YYEEEE. CDR3 in amino acids: CASYLGQGARGYTF. CDR3 bases: TGTGCCAGCTACTTGGGACAGGGGGCGCGCGGCTACACCTTC.

J is TRBJ1-5 and V is TRBV28, with D perhaps TRBD1 (5 bases). With 4 bases removed from V and 0 bases from J, the gap between germline ends came to 19 bases. This CDR3 contains 18 residues. Germline loops: CDR1 MDHEN, CDR2 SYDVKM. CDR3 sequence (DNA): TGTGCCAGCAGTTCCCCTCAGGAGGGACCCATTAGCAATCAGCCCCAGCATTTT. Amino acid sequence: CASSSPQEGPISNQPQHF.

The chain combines TRBV5-6 with TRBJ2-1; TRBD2 aligns across 10 bases. The CDR3 has 16 amino acids. In germline, CDR1 is SGHDT, CDR2 YYEEEE. J was trimmed by 4 bases and V by 3 bases; bases with no gene match: 7. CDR3 coding DNA: TGTGCCAGCAGCTCGATTCTAGCGGGGGCTTACAATGAGCAGTTCTTC. Translating gives CASSSILAGAYNEQFF.

The chain couples TRBV5-5 to TRBJ2-5; the D gene is possibly TRBD2 (6 bases). Germline assignment: CDR1 SGHKS and CDR2 YYEKEE (reference sequence). Trimming removed 2 bases from V and 5 bases from J, with 10 bases in between. The CDR3 extends over 13 amino acids. CDR3 sequence: CASSFGTFETQYF. The CDR3 DNA reads as TGTGCCAGCAGCTTCGGGACTTTTGAGACCCAGTACTTC.

The chain links TRBV27 to TRBJ1-4, with 9 bases fitting TRBD1. Germline V gives CDR1 MNHEY, CDR2 SMNVEV (reference sequence). CDR3 length equals 17 residues. V shed 4 bases and J 8 bases; nucleotides not matched to a gene: 14. The CDR3 loop reads CASSYTRTGEVREKLFF. The CDR3 region has the DNA TGTGCCAGCAGTTACACCAGGACAGGGGAGGTCCGGGAAAAACTGTTTTTT. The entire variable domain, with the rest obtained from reference TRBV27 and TRBJ1-4, is as follows: EAQVTQNPRYLITVTGKKLTVTCSQNMNHEYMSWYRQDPGLGLRQIYYSMNVEVTDKGDVPEGYKVSRKEKRNFPLILESPSPNQTSLYFCASSYTRTGEVREKLFFGSGTQLSVL.

This sequence joins TRBV7-8 and TRBJ1-1; TRBD1 might be the D (6 bases). Trimming pared 5 bases from V and 5 bases from J, leaving 12 bases between. The germline V gene encodes CDR1 SGHVS and CDR2 FQNEAQ. The CDR3 is 13 residues long. CDR3 in amino acids: CASSRTGWTEAFF. Written as DNA, the CDR3 is TGTGCCAGCAGCCGAACAGGGTGGACTGAAGCTTTCTTT.

The chain links TRBV15 to TRBJ1-4; 9 bases line up with TRBD1. The CDR3 runs to 19 residues. V lost 0 bases to trimming and J lost 3 bases; unmatched junction nucleotides: 11. Germline V gene data show CDR1 as LNHNV and CDR2 as YYDKDF (reference sequence). DNA for the CDR3: TGTGCCACCAGCAGAGAACAGGGGGCCCGACCAGGGGCTAATGAAAAACTGTTTTTT. It codes for CATSREQGARPGANEKLFF.

The chain couples TRBV7-2 to TRBJ2-6, with a possible D match to TRBD1 (7 bases). This CDR3 is built from 17 residues. Per the germline V gene, CDR1 is SGHTA and CDR2 is FQGNSA. V lost 5 bases to trimming and J lost 1 base, with 15 bases between them. The CDR3 here is CASSLQGGRSGANVLTF. For the CDR3, the DNA is TGTGCCAGCAGCCTCCAGGGGGGCCGTTCTGGGGCCAACGTCCTGACTTTC.

This clone has just one count. V gene TRBV9 combines with J gene TRBJ2-3, with 8 bases aligning to TRBD1. Germline-derived CDR1 and CDR2 are SGDLS and YYNGEE. The CDR3 has 17 residues. The junction had 8 bases not matched to a gene; V was cut back by 0 bases and J by 2 bases. CDR3 bases: TGTGCCAGCAGCGTAGCTACAGGGGGGATTCTCACAGATACGCAGTATTTT. Its protein is CASSVATGGILTDTQYF.

The V gene is TRBV6-5, the J gene TRBJ2-2, with TRBD1 matching over 7 bases. Germline CDR1 reads MNHEY; CDR2 reads SVGAGI. The CDR3 is 15 residues long. V was clipped by 0 bases and J by 5 bases; unmatched bases: 3. CDR3 protein: CASSYSGGYTGELFF. The CDR3 DNA is TGTGCCAGCAGTTACTCAGGGGGCTATACCGGGGAGCTGTTTTTT.

The chain employs TRBV2 and TRBJ1-2; D is possibly TRBD1 (5 bases). Germline CDR1 reads SNHLY; CDR2 reads FYNNEI. The length of the CDR3 is 16 residues. V dropped 2 bases and J dropped 0 bases, with 13 bases sitting between them. The CDR3 loop reads CASSERGTLANYGYTF. CDR3 DNA: TGTGCCAGCAGTGAAAGGGGAACCTTAGCTAACTATGGCTACACCTTC.

V and J are TRBV28 and TRBJ2-1; 9 nucleotides match TRBD1. The germline CDR1 and CDR2 sequences are MDHEN and SYDVKM. J lost 6 bases, V lost 2 bases, and 5 bases had no gene match. The CDR3 is 15 residues long. CDR3 sequence: CASSLGDRDSNEQFF. DNA for the CDR3: TGTGCCAGCAGTTTAGGGGACAGGGATTCCAATGAGCAGTTCTTC.

The V and J genes are TRBV27 and TRBJ1-1, with unresolved D. CDR3 length: 11 amino acids. Germline lookup yields CDR1 MNHEY and CDR2 SMNVEV (reference sequence). The ends were cut back, 10 bases at V and 1 base at J, with 7 bases in the middle. CDR3 sequence (DNA): TGTGCCACCCACAGGAACACTGAAGCTTTCTTT. Its translation is CATHRNTEAFF.